The rows below give T cell receptor beta chains drawn from one sample of a study of OX40 agonist ivuxolimab in advanced cancers. The assay was immunoSEQ multiplex PCR, and TCRdb's table has in-frame clones only and misses some. The data show about 17,000 clones, roughly 90% seen once. The sequencing here drew on CD4+ or CD8+ T cells sorted from blood, taken in a trial of the OX40 agonist ivuxolimab. The source is an adult with an advanced solid tumor such as melanoma, head and neck, liver or kidney cancer. Both conserved end residues are part of each CDR3. D genes are given only for firm matches. Expanded clones are given a class, and other clones once, few, many or no size at all.

j_call | d_call | clone_size | v_call | cdr3_nt | cdr3_aa
TRBJ2-5 | . | . | TRBV30 | TGTGCCTTAACTATCGGGGGTGCAGAGACCCAGTACTTC | CALTIGGAETQYF
TRBJ1-1 | . | . | TRBV15 | TGTGCCACCAGCAGAGTAGCGAACACTGAAGCTTTCTTT | CATSRVANTEAFF
TRBJ1-4 | . | . | TRBV2 | TGTGCCAGCAGTGAGGGTCTAGGGGGAAGCTTGAATGAAAAACTGTTTTTT | CASSEGLGGSLNEKLFF
TRBJ2-7 | . | few | TRBV4-1 | TGCGCCAGCAGCCAAGTGAACCGCCTAGACGGCGAGCAGTACTTC | CASSQVNRLDGEQYF
TRBJ2-2 | . | . | TRBV5-5 | TGTGCCAGCAGTGCACCGGGAAAACTATACACCGGGGAGCTGTTTTTT | CASSAPGKLYTGELFF
TRBJ2-5 | TRBD1 | . | TRBV6-6 | TGTGCCAGCAGTCCCGGGACAGGGGGCAGGAAGACCCAGTACTTC | CASSPGTGGRKTQYF
TRBJ1-2 | . | . | TRBV5-6 | TGTGCCAGCAGCTTGGACCGCCCGGAAGGTGGCTACACCTTC | CASSLDRPEGGYTF
TRBJ2-3 | . | . | TRBV5-1 | TGCGCCAGCAGCTCCCCCTACTTATCAGATACGCAGTATTTT | CASSSPYLSDTQYF
TRBJ2-2 | . | . | TRBV9 | TGTGCCAGCAGCGTAGGGGCAGGGCGGACCGGGGAGCTGTTTTTT | CASSVGAGRTGELFF
TRBJ1-1 | . | . | TRBV27 | TGTGCCAGCAGTTTATTGGCAGGGGACACTGAAGCTTTCTTT | CASSLLAGDTEAFF
TRBJ2-7 | . | . | TRBV21-1 | TGTGCCAGCAGCAAAGTGTTGCGAGGGCGATACGAGCAGTACTTC | CASSKVLRGRYEQYF
TRBJ1-1 | . | . | TRBV7-9 | TGTGCCAGCAGCTTAATACGCCGACGGGGGACTGAAGCTTTCTTT | CASSLIRRRGTEAFF
TRBJ2-1 | . | . | TRBV7-9 | TGTGCCAGCAGCCCCGTGCTCCTCTCCTACAATGAGCAGTTCTTC | CASSPVLLSYNEQFF
TRBJ1-1 | . | once | TRBV19 | TGTGCCAGTAGTATCGGAGGGGGGAACACTGAAGCTTTCTTT | CASSIGGGNTEAFF
TRBJ2-3 | TRBD2 | . | TRBV5-4 | TGTGCCAGCAGCTTGGAGTCATGGGGGGGTGGGACAGATACGCAGTATTTT | CASSLESWGGGTDTQYF
TRBJ1-5 | . | . | TRBV7-6 | TGTGCCAGCAGCCGATTAGGCAATCAGCCCCAGCATTTT | CASSRLGNQPQHF
TRBJ2-7 | TRBD1 | . | TRBV7-8 | TGTGCCAGCAGCCAAGAAGTGGGGACAGGGTGGCCCCTTTCCTACGAGCAGTACTTC | CASSQEVGTGWPLSYEQYF
TRBJ2-7 | . | . | TRBV7-9 | TGTGCCAGCAGCTTGGTGGATCCTTTTGGGGAGCAGTACTTC | CASSLVDPFGEQYF
TRBJ1-2 | . | . | TRBV18 | TGTGCCAGCTCACCCCCAGCGGAATCTAACTATGGCTACACCTTC | CASSPPAESNYGYTF
TRBJ1-5 | TRBD1 | once | TRBV5-6 | TGTGCCAGCAGCCCTAACAGGGGACCCAATCAGCCCCAGCATTTT | CASSPNRGPNQPQHF
TRBJ1-1 | . | . | TRBV19 | TGTGCCAGTAGTAGGTGGGACATCTTGAACACTGAAGCTTTCTTT | CASSRWDILNTEAFF
TRBJ1-2 | . | . | TRBV5-1 | TGCGCCAGCAGCTTAGCGGAGGCAGGAGACTATGGCTACACCTTC | CASSLAEAGDYGYTF
TRBJ1-2 | . | . | TRBV19 | TGTGCCAGTAGTATAGATGGGCCTTATAAGAACTATGGCTACACCTTC | CASSIDGPYKNYGYTF
TRBJ2-3 | . | . | TRBV27 | TGTGCCAGCAGTTGGGACACAAGCACAGATACGCAGTATTTT | CASSWDTSTDTQYF
TRBJ1-5 | . | . | TRBV13 | TGTGCCAGCAGCCTCGCAGGGAGCAATCAGCCCCAGCATTTT | CASSLAGSNQPQHF
TRBJ2-1 | TRBD2 | once | TRBV5-6 | TGTGCCAGCACCCTCGGGGGGGGGTGGTCCTACAATGAGCAGTTCTTC | CASTLGGGWSYNEQFF
TRBJ2-2 | TRBD1 | . | TRBV29-1 | TGCAGCGTTCCTGGACAGGGAGTTGCCGGGGAGCTGTTTTTT | CSVPGQGVAGELFF
TRBJ2-3 | TRBD2 | . | TRBV5-4 | TGTGCCAGCAGCTTTACCCCACTAGCGGGGGTTTGGACAGATACGCAGTATTTT | CASSFTPLAGVWTDTQYF
TRBJ2-7 | TRBD1 | . | TRBV19 | TGTGCCAGTAACCCAGGGACAGGGACCTACGAGCAGTACTTC | CASNPGTGTYEQYF
TRBJ1-1 | . | . | TRBV10-1 | TGCGCCAGCAGTGAGTTACAGGGAATAACTGAAGCTTTCTTT | CASSELQGITEAFF
TRBJ2-7 | TRBD1 | . | TRBV6-5 | TGTGCCAGCAGCCTAAGGGGACAGGGACCCGAGCAGTACTTC | CASSLRGQGPEQYF
TRBJ2-1 | . | . | TRBV5-1 | TGCGCCAGCAGCGACCGGGACATCGACAATGAGCAGTTCTTC | CASSDRDIDNEQFF
TRBJ2-3 | TRBD2 | . | TRBV5-6 | TGTGCCAGCAGCTTCGGACTAGCGGGTGCCTCTAGCACAGATACGCAGTATTTT | CASSFGLAGASSTDTQYF
TRBJ2-1 | . | . | TRBV9 | TGTGCCAGCAGCGTAGCGGTCACACGAGGTGGGGTGGTCAATGAGCAGTTCTTC | CASSVAVTRGGVVNEQFF
TRBJ2-1 | TRBD1 | few | TRBV27 | TGTGCCAGCAGTAGCCTTCCGACAGGGGAGGACAATGAGCAGTTCTTC | CASSSLPTGEDNEQFF
TRBJ2-4 | . | . | TRBV6-5 | TGTGCCAGCAGTTACGGCCCCAGGGGCGGCATTCAGTACTTC | CASSYGPRGGIQYF
TRBJ1-2 | . | . | TRBV7-9 | TGTGCCAGCAGCCCACGAGGCTATGGCTACACCTTC | CASSPRGYGYTF
TRBJ2-5 | . | . | TRBV14 | TGTGCCAGCAGCCAAGTTGACCGCGAGACCCAGTACTTC | CASSQVDRETQYF
TRBJ2-5 | TRBD2 | . | TRBV4-1 | TGCGCCAGCATGGGACTAGCTGGTGAGACCCAGTACTTC | CASMGLAGETQYF
TRBJ2-7 | TRBD2 | once | TRBV30 | TGTGCCTGGAGTGTACTAGCGGGTATTGACGAGCAGTACTTC | CAWSVLAGIDEQYF
TRBJ2-7 | . | . | TRBV30 | TGTGCCTGGCGGGTCAGGTTAGGGGCCCTTACCTACGAGCAGTACTTC | CAWRVRLGALTYEQYF
TRBJ1-1 | . | . | TRBV29-1 | TGCAGCGTTTTACCTACAGGGTACCTGAACACTGAAGCTTTCTTT | CSVLPTGYLNTEAFF